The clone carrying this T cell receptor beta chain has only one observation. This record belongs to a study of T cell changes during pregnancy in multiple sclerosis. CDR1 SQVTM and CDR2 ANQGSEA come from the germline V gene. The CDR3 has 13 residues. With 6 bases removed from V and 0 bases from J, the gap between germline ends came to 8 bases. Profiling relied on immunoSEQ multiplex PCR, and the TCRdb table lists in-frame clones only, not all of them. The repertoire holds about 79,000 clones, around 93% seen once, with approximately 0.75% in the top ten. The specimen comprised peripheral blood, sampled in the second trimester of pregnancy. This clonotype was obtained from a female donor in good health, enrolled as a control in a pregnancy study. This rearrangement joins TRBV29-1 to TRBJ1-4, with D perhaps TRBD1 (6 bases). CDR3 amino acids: CSVGGTTNEKLFF. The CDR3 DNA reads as TGCAGCGTAGGGGGAACAACTAATGAAAAACTGTTTTTT. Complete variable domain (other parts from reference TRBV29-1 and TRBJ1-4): SAVISQKPSRDICQRGTSLTIQCQVDSQVTMMFWYRQQPGQSLTLIATANQGSEATYESGFVIDKFPISRPNLTFSTLTVSNMSPEDSSIYLCSVGGTTNEKLFFGSGTQLSVL.